One T cell receptor beta chain is described in this entry. Its antigen is still unknown. This record belongs to a study of blood T cells in healthy people across ages. A second about 6 to 12 cycle PCR used barcoded and J-beta primers. TCRdb independently ran MiXCR on the 5' RACE reads; one entry per CDR3 protein. Among hundreds of thousands of distinct CDR3 sequences listed, roughly 35% were seen once. The CDR3 is 17 residues long. The J segment lost 0 bases and the V segment lost 2 bases, leaving 1 base of the junction unmatched. CDR1 and CDR2 (germline): SGHTA, FQGNSA. Study-wide findings and caveats: The diversity estimates, figures obtained from one million T cells, were considered underestimates. Donor CMV infection status was unknown, possibly confounding age-related changes in expanded clonotypes.

V gene TRBV7-2 combines with J gene TRBJ2-2; 12 bases line up with TRBD2. The TCR was taken from a man aged 18 to 35 in good health. Sequencing was carried out using blood. The CDR3 DNA follows: TGTGCCAGCAGCTTACCTAGCGGGGGGGCGAACACCGGGGAGCTGTTTTTT. This codes for CASSLPSGGANTGELFF.